These 14 T cell receptor beta chains were sequenced from one sample in a study of T cell responses to AZD1222 COVID-19 vaccine (dated by TCRdb to about 2021). Libraries were constructed by the immunoSEQ multiplex PCR assay. The clones in this table, taken by TCRdb from immuneACCESS, are in-frame only. Not every clone is retained; where verified, under half of the shortfall comes from an unresolved V gene, and the cause of the rest is unknown. A total of over 90,000 clones appear in this sample, approximately 90% of them only once. Less than 4% of the sample goes to the ten largest clones. The sample's time point label, in plain terms: about 28 days (+/-7) after the second vaccine dose. The input for sequencing was peripheral blood, taken 28 days after the second AZD1222 dose. These receptor sequences come from an adult who received the AZD1222 COVID-19 vaccine.

The J gene is TRBJ1-1, the V gene TRBV5-6; 7 positions match TRBD1. The V gene's germline CDR1 is SGHDT and CDR2 YYEEEE. V was clipped by 4 bases and J by 0 bases; unmatched bases: 6. The CDR3 contains 15 residues. The CDR3 DNA reads as TGTGCCAGCAGCGCGCCGACAGGGATGAACACTGAAGCTTTCTTT. Its protein is CASSAPTGMNTEAFF. Full variable domain (outside the CDR3, taken from reference TRBV5-6 and TRBJ1-1): DAGVTQSPTHLIKTRGQQVTLRCSPKSGHDTVSWYQQALGQGPQFIFQYYEEEERQRGNFPDRFSGHQFPNYSSELNVNALLLGDSALYLCASSAPTGMNTEAFFGQGTRLTVV.

The J gene is TRBJ1-4, the V gene TRBV25-1, with D uncertain. V shed 4 bases and J shed 3 bases, with 9 bases lying between them. The CDR3 spans 14 residues. CDR1 and CDR2 from the germline V gene are MGHDK and SYGVNS. The CDR3 DNA sequence: TGTGCCAGCAGTGGAGGGCCGCCTAATGAAAAACTGTTTTTT. Encoded protein: CASSGGPPNEKLFF. The whole variable domain, remainder taken from reference TRBV25-1 and TRBJ1-4, is EADIYQTPRYLVIGTGKKITLECSQTMGHDKMYWYQQDPGMELHLIHYSYGVNSTEKGDLSSESTVSRIRTEHFPLTLESARPSHTSQYLCASSGGPPNEKLFFGSGTQLSVL.

V is TRBV18 and J is TRBJ1-1; D unresolved. This CDR3 is built from 15 residues. CDR1 is KGHSH, CDR2 LQKENI, per germline. V was trimmed by 5 bases and J by 1 base, leaving 14 bases between them. CDR3 bases: TGTGCCAGCTCATACGACCTGACTGAGAACACTGAAGCTTTCTTT. Translated: CASSYDLTENTEAFF.

This rearrangement joins TRBV5-4 to TRBJ2-5; D call uncertain. V shed 1 base and J shed 5 bases, with 12 bases lying between them. The CDR3 sequence is 14 residues long. Germline V gives CDR1 SGHNT, CDR2 YYREEE (reference sequence). The CDR3 DNA reads TGTGCCAGCAGCTTGTGGTCTAGTGATGAGACCCAGTACTTC. It is translated as CASSLWSSDETQYF.

V usage is TRBV9 and J usage is TRBJ1-2; 9 bases line up with TRBD1. The CDR3 length is 16 residues. Germline V gene sequence: CDR1 SGDLS, CDR2 YYNGEE. After removal of 2 bases from V and 4 bases from J, the junction contained 9 bases not matched to a gene. The CDR3 protein is CASSVTTGTGSYGYTF. CDR3 sequence (DNA): TGTGCCAGCAGCGTGACGACCGGGACAGGGTCCTATGGCTACACCTTC.

The chain combines TRBV5-1 with TRBJ1-2; TRBD1 aligns across 10 bases. CDR3 length equals 16 residues. V lost 1 base to trimming and J lost 2 bases; unmatched junction nucleotides: 5. Germline-derived CDR1 and CDR2 are SGHRS and YFSETQ. The CDR3 reads CASSLSTGGLNYGYTF. The CDR3 coding sequence is TGCGCCAGCAGCTTGTCGACAGGGGGCCTCAACTATGGCTACACCTTC.

The V gene is TRBV10-2, the J gene TRBJ1-2, with D uncertain. Germline-derived CDR1 and CDR2 are WSHSY and SAAADI. This CDR3 has 13 amino acids. The ends were cut back, 5 bases at V and 6 bases at J, with 13 bases in the middle. The CDR3 reads CASSPTARNGYTF. The CDR3 DNA sequence: TGCGCCAGCAGTCCCACCGCTAGAAATGGCTACACCTTC.

This sequence joins TRBV4-1 and TRBJ1-4, with D possibly being TRBD1 (5 bases). Per germline, CDR1 MGHRA and CDR2 YSYEKL. Trimming pared 0 bases from V and 3 bases from J, leaving 14 bases between. This CDR3 is 17 amino acids long. Here the CDR3 reads CASSQEDLGPPNEKLFF. The CDR3 DNA reads TGCGCCAGCAGCCAAGAGGACTTGGGACCCCCTAATGAAAAACTGTTTTTT.

The chain combines TRBV3-1 (or the pseudogene TRBV3-2) with TRBJ1-5; possible D gene TRBD1, 6 bases. CDR1 LGHDT and CDR2 YNNKEL come from the germline V gene (reference sequence). This CDR3 spans 15 amino acids. Trimming removed 4 bases from V and 5 bases from J, with 15 bases in between. CDR3 amino acids: CASSLGPGDDQPQHF. The CDR3 nucleotides read TGTGCCAGCAGCCTCGGCCCAGGGGACGATCAGCCCCAGCATTTT.

The chain is built from TRBV9 and TRBJ2-2; 8 positions match TRBD1. This CDR3 contains 17 residues. CDR1 is SGDLS and CDR2 is YYNGEE in the germline V gene. Trimming took 1 base from V and 7 from J; bases not matched to a gene: 12. The CDR3, as DNA: TGTGCCAGCAGCGTATCGGCAGGGGGCGAAAATAACGGGGAGCTGTTTTTT. It codes for CASSVSAGGENNGELFF.

The rearrangement joins TRBV15 to TRBJ1-5; D uncertain. The germline CDR1 and CDR2 sequences are LNHNV and YYDKDF (reference sequence). The CDR3 is made up of 15 amino acids. The V end lost 3 bases, the J end lost 0 bases, and 9 bases lay between the germline ends. In DNA form, the CDR3 reads TGTGCCACCAGCAGCCGACTGGATAGCAATCAGCCCCAGCATTTT. Encoded protein: CATSSRLDSNQPQHF.

The CDR3 nucleotides are TGTGCCAGCAGTCTTGGGGTACACACTGAAGCTTTCTTT. This codes for CASSLGVHTEAFF. The chain combines TRBV6-5 with TRBJ1-1, with D hard to call. The ends were cut back, 5 bases at V and 3 bases at J, with 10 bases in the middle. The CDR3 is 13 residues long. Germline CDR1 is MNHEY and CDR2 is SVGAGI.

The gene calls are TRBV3-1 (or the pseudogene TRBV3-2) and TRBJ2-4; 10 bases are a match to TRBD1. V was clipped by 5 bases and J by 7 bases; unmatched bases: 8. The CDR3 spans 15 residues. The V gene's germline CDR1 is LGHDT and CDR2 YNNKEL (reference sequence). The CDR3 region is CASSANRDRGNIQYF. In DNA, the CDR3 is TGTGCCAGCAGCGCAAACCGGGACAGGGGTAACATTCAGTACTTC.

The V and J genes are TRBV18 and TRBJ1-5, with D unresolved. The germline V and J ends were trimmed by 4 bases and 0 bases, with 7 bases remaining between them. The CDR3 consists of 14 residues. The germline gives CDR1 KGHSH, CDR2 LQKENI. CDR3 amino acids: CASSHRDSNQPQHF. CDR3 sequence (DNA): TGTGCCAGCTCACACAGAGATAGCAATCAGCCCCAGCATTTT.